This TCR beta chain was recorded in a study of regulatory T cells in long-lasting Graves disease. This clonotype was observed a few times. Its antigen is currently unknown. CDR3 regions were amplified by Arm-PCR using iRepertoire HTBI primers to build TCR beta libraries. TCRdb redid the calling of the multiplex PCR reads with MiXCR, one entry per CDR3 protein. Among some 500,000 distinct CDR3 sequences listed, about 13% were seen once. Overall study findings and caveats: Newly diagnosed disease favored TRBV20-1 and TRBJ2-1 over persistent disease.

CDR3 length: 17 amino acids. Trimming took 0 bases from V and 0 from J, leaving 11 bases between them. Germline CDR1 MGHDK, CDR2 SYGVNS. Described time point: newly diagnosed GD, antithyroid drugs for less than 3 months. RNA extracted from PBMCs served as the sequencing template. In Xi'an, China, an endocrinology department was the source of patients. These sequences were also reported in another study, on T cells in Graves' hyperthyroidism and ophthalmopathy. That report notes: Diagnoses rested on clinical symptoms, serum thyroxine and TRAb, thyroid ultrasound and orbital computed tomography.

Here the sequenced sample was peripheral blood mononuclear cells (PBMCs), taken at new diagnosis, from a patient treated with antithyroid drugs. The TCR comes from a man between 25 and 39 years old with Graves disease. The gene calls are TRBV25-1 and TRBJ1-4; D is unresolved. The CDR3 loop is CASSEYGPGTTNEKLFF. CDR3 DNA sequence: TGTGCCAGCAGTGAATACGGGCCCGGGACAACTAATGAAAAACTGTTTTTT.